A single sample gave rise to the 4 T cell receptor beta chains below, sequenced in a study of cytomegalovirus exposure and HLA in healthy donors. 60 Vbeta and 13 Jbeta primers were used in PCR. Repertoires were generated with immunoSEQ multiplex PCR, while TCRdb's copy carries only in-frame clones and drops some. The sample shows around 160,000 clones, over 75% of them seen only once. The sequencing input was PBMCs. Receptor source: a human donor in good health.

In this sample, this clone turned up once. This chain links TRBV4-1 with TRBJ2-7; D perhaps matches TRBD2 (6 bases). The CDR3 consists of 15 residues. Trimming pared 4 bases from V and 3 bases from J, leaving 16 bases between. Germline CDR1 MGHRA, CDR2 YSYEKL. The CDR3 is CASSPAPPGVYEQYF. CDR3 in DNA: TGCGCCAGCAGCCCGGCCCCCCCGGGAGTCTACGAGCAGTACTTC.

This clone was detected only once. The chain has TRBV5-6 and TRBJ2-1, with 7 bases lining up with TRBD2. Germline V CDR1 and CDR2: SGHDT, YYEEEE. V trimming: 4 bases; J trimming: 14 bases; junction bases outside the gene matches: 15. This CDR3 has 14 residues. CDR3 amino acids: CASSPGGGFLGKFF. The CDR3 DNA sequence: TGTGCCAGCAGCCCTGGCGGGGGATTCCTAGGGAAGTTCTTC.

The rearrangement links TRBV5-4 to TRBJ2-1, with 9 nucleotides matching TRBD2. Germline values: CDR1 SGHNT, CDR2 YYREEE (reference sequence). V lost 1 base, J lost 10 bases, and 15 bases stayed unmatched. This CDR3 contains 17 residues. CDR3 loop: CASSLKGLAGFQWEQFF. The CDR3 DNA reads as TGTGCCAGCAGCTTGAAAGGGCTAGCGGGGTTCCAGTGGGAGCAGTTCTTC.

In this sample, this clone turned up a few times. DNA for the CDR3: TGTGCCAGCAGTGAATTGGACAGACCATCCTACGAGCAGTACTTC. Protein sequence: CASSELDRPSYEQYF. The J gene is TRBJ2-7, the V gene TRBV25-1, with a weak D call TRBD1 (6 bases). V was shortened by 1 base and J by 1 base, with 11 bases between the two germline ends. In germline, CDR1 is MGHDK, CDR2 SYGVNS. This CDR3 has 15 residues.